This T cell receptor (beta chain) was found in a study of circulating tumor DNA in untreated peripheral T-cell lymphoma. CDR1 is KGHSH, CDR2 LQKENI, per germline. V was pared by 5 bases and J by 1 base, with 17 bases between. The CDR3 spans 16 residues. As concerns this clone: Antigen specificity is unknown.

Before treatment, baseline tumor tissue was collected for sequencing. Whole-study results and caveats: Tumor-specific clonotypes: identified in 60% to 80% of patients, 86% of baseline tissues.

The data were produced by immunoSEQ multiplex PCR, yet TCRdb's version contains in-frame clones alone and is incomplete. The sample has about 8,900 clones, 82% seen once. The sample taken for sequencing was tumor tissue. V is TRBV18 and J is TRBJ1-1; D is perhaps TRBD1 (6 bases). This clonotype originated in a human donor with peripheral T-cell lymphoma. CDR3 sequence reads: CASSRTLGAANTEAFF. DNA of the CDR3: TGTGCCAGCTCAAGAACGTTGGGGGCCGCGAACACTGAAGCTTTCTTT.